What follows describes a single T cell receptor beta chain. This clonotype showed up just a few times. Its cognate antigen has yet to be identified. The sample holds no much larger clone one base away, and base qualities are not on file. The germline V gene sets CDR1 to SGHVS and CDR2 to FQNEAQ. The CDR3 holds 15 amino acids from the cysteine to the phenylalanine. Just the 45-base CDR3 DNA is kept, in frame starting at base 1. V is reduced by 4 bases and J by 1 base, leaving a spacing of 13 bases between them. PBMCs were isolated by Ficoll-Paque density gradient centrifugation. These data are taken from a study of T-cell memory formation after mild COVID-19 (dated by TCRdb to the early 2020s). A note on the overall study: TCR sequence clusters from the two donors were largely donor specific. Longitudinal TCRalpha and TCRbeta repertoire sequencing tracked T-cell clones expanding and contracting after mild COVID-19 in two donors. The cohort comprised two young, previously healthy adult volunteers, one female and one male.

General study outcomes and caveats: The study included only a couple of mild cases, and larger cohorts that include severe cases with pre-infection samples were judged to be necessary. Clones that contracted from day 15 to 85 showed balanced CD4/CD8 phenotypes, whereas a second wave of clones that expanded from day 15 to 37 leaned towards CD4+. Contracting CD4+ clones were found mainly in CM and EM memory subsets, while CD8+ clones were enriched in EMRA. The second-wave clones that peaked on day 37 were not confirmed to be SARS-CoV-2 specific. Some responding clones were detected in pre-infection memory, suggesting pre-existing cross-reactive memory T cells joined the SARS-CoV-2 response.

The run used an Illumina NovaSeq 6000. TCRalpha and TCRbeta cDNA libraries were built by 5'RACE with constant-segment primers, adding sample barcodes and unique molecular identifiers. RNA was extracted from every sample with Trizol reagent. Library amplification was performed in two PCR steps, and a second sample barcode and Illumina TruSeq adapters were introduced in the second step. Sequencing of the libraries was done on an Illumina NovaSeq, producing 2 x 150 bp paired-end reads. The original methods were these. The reads were demultiplexed and collapsed into UMI-guided consensus sequences using migec v1.2.7. Using mixcr v2.1.11, the UMI consensuses were aligned to TRA and TRB V and J templates and assembled into clonotypes. A clonotype was counted as expanded or contracted only when both edgeR and NoisET called the clonotype significant, with the noise models trained on biological replicates. For edgeR calls, a false discovery rate-adjusted p below 0.01 and a log2 fold-change threshold of 1 were applied. PCA with hierarchical clustering of max-normalized trajectories of the 1000 most abundant clonotypes was used as exploratory dynamics analysis. Each responding clone was given a CD4 or CD8 phenotype based on the CD4+ and CD8+ repertoires, which had been sequenced separately. TCRdb took the public reads, trimmed them with fastp at Q25, ran MiXCR for clone calling and kept in-frame beta chains. Under each unique CDR3 protein, matching rows form one entry showing the most common genes and DNA. TCRdb, not the original authors, processed these V and J calls. The sample data list fewer than 500,000 distinct CDR3 sequences, and more than 20% of these were observed just once. The biggest ten clones account for about an eighth of the sample.

The chain links TRBV7-8 with TRBJ1-1; no D gene is confidently identified. The sequence was obtained from an adult woman who had mild COVID-19 (a few samples of this study predate the infection). The sample titles of this study are shuffled in the database, so cell type and time point are left out; the donor was told from shared clones. Material for sequencing was PBMCs or a T cell subset sorted from them (not recorded which). The encoded CDR3 is CASSSTGIRNTEAFF. The nucleotide sequence reads TGTGCCAGCAGCTCCACGGGTATCAGGAACACTGAAGCTTTCTTT.